This T cell receptor beta chain was found in a study of radiotherapy plus CTLA-4 blockade in lung cancer. A word on this clone: No antigen is known for it.

CTLA-4 blockade using ipilimumab, together with focal radiation, was received by patients with chemo-refractory metastatic non-small-cell lung cancer. In germline, CDR1 is LNHDA, CDR2 SQIVND (reference sequence). Unmatched junction bases numbered 7, after V lost 5 bases and J lost 4 bases. The CDR3 spans 14 residues. Generated by immunoSEQ multiplex PCR, the TCRdb table keeps only in-frame clones and is missing some. The repertoire has roughly 93,000 clones, more than 75% of them found once; the top ten carry 3% to 3.5%. General observations from the study: Among blood TCR repertoires after radiotherapy plus ipilimumab, tumor-derived clones expanded. Interferon-beta and early blood T cell clone dynamics reportedly predicted response best.

The clonotype comes from a human donor with non-small cell lung cancer who had a partial response to radiotherapy plus ipilimumab. Sequencing used peripheral blood, obtained from a patient treated with radiotherapy plus ipilimumab. The V gene is TRBV19, the J gene TRBJ2-7; 8 bases are a match to TRBD1. CDR3 in amino acids: CASSGQGRLYEQYF. The CDR3 DNA reads as TGTGCCAGTAGTGGACAGGGCCGGTTATACGAGCAGTACTTC.